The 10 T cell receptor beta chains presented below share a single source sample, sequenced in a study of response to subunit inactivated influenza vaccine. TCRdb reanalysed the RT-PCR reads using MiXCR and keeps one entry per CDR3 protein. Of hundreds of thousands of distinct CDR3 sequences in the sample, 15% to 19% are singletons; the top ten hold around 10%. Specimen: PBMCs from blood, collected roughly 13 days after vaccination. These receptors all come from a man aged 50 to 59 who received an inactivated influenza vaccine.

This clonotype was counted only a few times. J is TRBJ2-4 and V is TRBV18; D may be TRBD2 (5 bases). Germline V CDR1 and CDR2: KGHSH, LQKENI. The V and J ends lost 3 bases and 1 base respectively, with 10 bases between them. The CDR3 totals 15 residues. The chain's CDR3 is CASSPPGEAKNIQYF. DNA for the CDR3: TGTGCCAGCTCACCCCCTGGGGAGGCCAAAAACATTCAGTACTTC.

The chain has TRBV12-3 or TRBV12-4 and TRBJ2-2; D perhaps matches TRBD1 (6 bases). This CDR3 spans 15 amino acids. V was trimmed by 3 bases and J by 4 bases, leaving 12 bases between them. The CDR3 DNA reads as TGTGCCAGCAGTTTTGGGGGCGCGGGCACCGGGGAGCTGTTTTTT. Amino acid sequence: CASSFGGAGTGELFF.

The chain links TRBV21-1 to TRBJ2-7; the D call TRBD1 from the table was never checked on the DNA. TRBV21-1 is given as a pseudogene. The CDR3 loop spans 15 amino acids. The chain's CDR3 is CASSKSSRGIYEQYF. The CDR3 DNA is TGTGCCAGCAGCAAAAGTAGCCGGGGGATCTACGAGCAGTACTTC.

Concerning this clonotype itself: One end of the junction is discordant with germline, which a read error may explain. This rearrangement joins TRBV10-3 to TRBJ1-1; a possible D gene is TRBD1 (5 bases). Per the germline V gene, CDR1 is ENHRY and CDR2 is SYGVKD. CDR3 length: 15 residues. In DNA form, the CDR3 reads TGTACCATCAGTGTCCTGAGGGGCGGTAACACTGAAGCTTTCTTT. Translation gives CTISVLRGGNTEAFF.

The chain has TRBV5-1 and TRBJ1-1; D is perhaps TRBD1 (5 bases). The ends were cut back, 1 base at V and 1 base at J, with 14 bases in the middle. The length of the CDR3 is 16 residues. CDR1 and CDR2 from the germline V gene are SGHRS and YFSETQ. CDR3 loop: CASSLSGGRANTEAFF. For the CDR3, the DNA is TGCGCCAGCAGCTTGTCCGGGGGACGAGCGAACACTGAAGCTTTCTTT. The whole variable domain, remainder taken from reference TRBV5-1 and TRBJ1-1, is KAGVTQTPRYLIKTRGQQVTLSCSPISGHRSVSWYQQTPGQGLQFLFEYFSETQRNKGNFPGRFSGRQFSNSRSEMNVSTLELGDSALYLCASSLSGGRANTEAFFGQGTRLTVV.

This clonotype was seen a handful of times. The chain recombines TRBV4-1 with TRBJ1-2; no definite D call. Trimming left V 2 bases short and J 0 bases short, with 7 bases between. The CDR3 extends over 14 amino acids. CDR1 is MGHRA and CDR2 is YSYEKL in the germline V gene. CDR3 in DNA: TGCGCCAGCAGCCAACCAGGCTCTAACTATGGCTACACCTTC. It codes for CASSQPGSNYGYTF.

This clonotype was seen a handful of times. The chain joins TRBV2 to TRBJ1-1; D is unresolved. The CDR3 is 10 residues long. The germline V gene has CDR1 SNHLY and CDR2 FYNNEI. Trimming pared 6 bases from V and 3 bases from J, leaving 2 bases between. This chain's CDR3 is CASRYTEAFF. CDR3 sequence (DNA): TGTGCCAGCAGGTACACTGAAGCTTTCTTT.

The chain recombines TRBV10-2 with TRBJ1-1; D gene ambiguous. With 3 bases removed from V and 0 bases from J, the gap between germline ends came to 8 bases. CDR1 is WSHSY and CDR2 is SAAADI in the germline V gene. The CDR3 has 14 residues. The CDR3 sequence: CASSDHPMNTEAFF. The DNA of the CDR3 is TGCGCCAGCAGTGATCACCCAATGAACACTGAAGCTTTCTTT.

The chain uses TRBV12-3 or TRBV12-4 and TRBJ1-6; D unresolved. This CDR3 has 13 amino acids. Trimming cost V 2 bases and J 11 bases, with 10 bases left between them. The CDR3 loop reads CASSLTGLPPLHF. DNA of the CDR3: TGTGCCAGCAGTTTAACGGGGTTGCCACCCCTCCACTTT.

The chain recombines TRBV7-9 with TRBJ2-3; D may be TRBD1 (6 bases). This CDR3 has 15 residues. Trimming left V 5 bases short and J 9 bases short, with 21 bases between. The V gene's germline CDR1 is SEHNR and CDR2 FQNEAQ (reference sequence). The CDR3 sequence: CASSARPGQGDTQYF. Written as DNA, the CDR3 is TGTGCCAGCAGCGCGAGACCGGGACAAGGGGACACGCAGTATTTT.